This TCR beta chain stems from a study of early T cells in non-severe SARS-CoV-2 infection (dated by TCRdb to the early 2020s). Notes on the research overall: TCR sequencing used bulk RNA from unsorted whole blood, so alpha and beta chains could not be paired. Results the study describes overall, beyond this receptor: VDJdb matching was skewed toward anti-spike CD8 responses and likely underestimated virus-specific expansions, missing private and CD4 specificities.

This clonotype was seen only a few times. Its cognate antigen has yet to be identified. No per-base quality is available; no much larger clone lies one base away. Set within a cohort of healthcare workers in London, UK, this nested case-control study involved weekly PCR testing of nasopharyngeal swabs along with blood sampling. Between 23 and 31 March 2020, the week of the UK lockdown, healthcare workers were enrolled and then followed up weekly for as long as 16 weeks. Library construction relied on 5' RACE. Sequenced using a NextSeq 500. Unique molecular identifiers were attached to individual cDNA molecules in the TCR library protocol so that sequencing error and PCR bias could be corrected. TCR alpha and beta chains were both sequenced, and the abundances of alpha and beta sequences in each sample were closely correlated with each other. Turning to the authors' computational methods: Decombinator V4 was used to perform V gene, J gene and CDR3 annotation of TCR sequences. TCRs were defined as expanded if a significant change between any two time points was detected under a Poisson model with p below 0.0001. TCR abundances were normalised to the total number of TCRs sequenced per sample and were expressed as counts per million. VDJdb, accessed on 1 November 2021, was searched for TCRs annotated for CMV, EBV and SARS-CoV-2, and TCRs annotated for more than one antigen were excluded. TCRdb applied fastp at Q25 and MiXCR to the public reads, then kept only in-frame beta chains. Each entry merges the rows of one CDR3 protein and shows their most common DNA and genes. What appears here as the V and J calls and clone size reflects TCRdb's work, not the paper's. The sample includes about 97,000 distinct CDR3 sequences, with 13% observed a single time. The ten largest clones add up to approximately 6.4% of the sample.

The specimen was whole blood. The origin of this receptor is an adult who was a healthcare worker with PCR-confirmed SARS-CoV-2 infection or an uninfected control (not recorded which).

The CDR3 region has the sequence CAISDGSGRRTQYF. The base sequence is TGTGCCATCAGTGACGGTAGCGGGAGAAGGACCCAGTACTTC. This receptor chain uses TRBV10-3 and TRBJ2-5; 9 middle bases align to TRBD2. V loses 3 bases at its end and J loses 7 bases; junction bases beyond the gene matches: 6. From the germline V gene, CDR1 is ENHRY and CDR2 is SYGVKD. The CDR3 runs 14 residues from the cysteine to the phenylalanine. The retained sequence is limited to the CDR3, 42 bases, with the frame set at the first base.